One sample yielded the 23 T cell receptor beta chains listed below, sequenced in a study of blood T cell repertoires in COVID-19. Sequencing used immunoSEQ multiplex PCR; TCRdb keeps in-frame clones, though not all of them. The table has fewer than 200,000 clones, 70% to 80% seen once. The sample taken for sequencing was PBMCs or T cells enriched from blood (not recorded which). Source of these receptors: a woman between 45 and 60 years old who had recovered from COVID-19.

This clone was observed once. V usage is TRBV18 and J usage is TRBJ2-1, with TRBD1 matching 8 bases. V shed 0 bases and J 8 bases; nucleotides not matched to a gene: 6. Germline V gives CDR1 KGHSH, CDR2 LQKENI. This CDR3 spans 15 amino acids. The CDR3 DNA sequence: TGTGCCAGCTCACCACCGCTCAGGGGGCAGGATGAGCAGTTCTTC. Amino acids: CASSPPLRGQDEQFF.

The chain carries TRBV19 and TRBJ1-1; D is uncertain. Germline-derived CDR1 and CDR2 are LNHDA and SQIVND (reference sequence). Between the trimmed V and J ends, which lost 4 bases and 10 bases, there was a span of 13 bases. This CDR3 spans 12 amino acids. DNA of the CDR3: TGTGCCAGTAGTAAAGAACATTCAGGAGCTTTCTTT. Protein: CASSKEHSGAFF.

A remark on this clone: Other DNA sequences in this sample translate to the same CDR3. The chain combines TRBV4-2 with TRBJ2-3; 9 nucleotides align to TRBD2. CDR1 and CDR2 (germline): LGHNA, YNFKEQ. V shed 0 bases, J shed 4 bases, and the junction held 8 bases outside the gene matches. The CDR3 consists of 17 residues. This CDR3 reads CASSQDGAGGGADTQYF. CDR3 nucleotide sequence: TGTGCCAGCAGCCAAGACGGAGCGGGCGGGGGGGCAGATACGCAGTATTTT.

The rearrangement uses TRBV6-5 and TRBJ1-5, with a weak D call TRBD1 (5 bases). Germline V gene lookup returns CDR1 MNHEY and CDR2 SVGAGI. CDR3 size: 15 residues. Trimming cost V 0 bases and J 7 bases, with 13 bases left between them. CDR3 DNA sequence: TGTGCCAGCAGTTACTCAGTGGGGGGTGGCCAGCCCCAGCATTTT. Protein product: CASSYSVGGGQPQHF.

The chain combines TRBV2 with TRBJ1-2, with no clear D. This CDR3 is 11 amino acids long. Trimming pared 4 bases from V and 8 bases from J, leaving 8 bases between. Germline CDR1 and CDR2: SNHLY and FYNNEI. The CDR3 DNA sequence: TGTGCCAGCAGTGTCGGTCGAGGCTACACCTTC. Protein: CASSVGRGYTF.

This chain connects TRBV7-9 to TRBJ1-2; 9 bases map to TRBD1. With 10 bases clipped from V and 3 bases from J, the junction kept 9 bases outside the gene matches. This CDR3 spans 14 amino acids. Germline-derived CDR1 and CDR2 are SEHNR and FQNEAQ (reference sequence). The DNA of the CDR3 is TGTGCCATCACCATACAGGGGGCGGACTATGGCTACACCTTC. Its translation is CAITIQGADYGYTF.

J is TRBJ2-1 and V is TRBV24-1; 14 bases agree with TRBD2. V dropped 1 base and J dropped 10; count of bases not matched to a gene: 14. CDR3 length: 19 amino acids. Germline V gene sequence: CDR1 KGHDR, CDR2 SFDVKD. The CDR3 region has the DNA TGTGCCACCAGTGATTTAGGGGGGACTAGCGGGAGTACAAGCGGGGAGCAGTTCTTC. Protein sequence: CATSDLGGTSGSTSGEQFF.

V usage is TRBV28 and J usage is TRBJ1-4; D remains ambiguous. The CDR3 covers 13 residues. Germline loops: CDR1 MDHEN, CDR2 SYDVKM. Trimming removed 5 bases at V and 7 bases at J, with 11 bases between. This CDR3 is CASSGREGEKLFF. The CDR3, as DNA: TGTGCCAGCAGTGGCCGGGAAGGTGAAAAACTGTTTTTT.

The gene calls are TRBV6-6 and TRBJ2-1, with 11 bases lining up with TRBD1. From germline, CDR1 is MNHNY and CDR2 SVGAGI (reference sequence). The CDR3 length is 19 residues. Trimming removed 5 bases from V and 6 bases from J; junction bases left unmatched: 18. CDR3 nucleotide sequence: TGTGCCAGCAGTCCGAACGGACAGGGGGCAAATCTTCACTCCAATGAGCAGTTCTTC. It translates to CASSPNGQGANLHSNEQFF.

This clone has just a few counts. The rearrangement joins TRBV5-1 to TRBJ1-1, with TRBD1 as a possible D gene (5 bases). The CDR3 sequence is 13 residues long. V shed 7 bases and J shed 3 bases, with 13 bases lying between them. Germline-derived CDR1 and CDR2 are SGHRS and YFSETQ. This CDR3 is CASRQGVDTEAFF. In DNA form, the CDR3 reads TGCGCCAGCCGCCAGGGTGTGGACACTGAAGCTTTCTTT. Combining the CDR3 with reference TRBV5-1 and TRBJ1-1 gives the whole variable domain KAGVTQTPRYLIKTRGQQVTLSCSPISGHRSVSWYQQTPGQGLQFLFEYFSETQRNKGNFPGRFSGRQFSNSRSEMNVSTLELGDSALYLCASRQGVDTEAFFGQGTRLTVV.

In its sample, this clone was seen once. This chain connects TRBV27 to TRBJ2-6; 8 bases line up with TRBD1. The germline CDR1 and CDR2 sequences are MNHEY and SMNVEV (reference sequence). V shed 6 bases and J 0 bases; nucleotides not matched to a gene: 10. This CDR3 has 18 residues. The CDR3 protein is CASSRQGSIPSGANVLTF. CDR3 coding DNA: TGTGCCAGCAGCCGACAGGGGTCTATACCCTCTGGGGCCAACGTCCTGACTTTC.

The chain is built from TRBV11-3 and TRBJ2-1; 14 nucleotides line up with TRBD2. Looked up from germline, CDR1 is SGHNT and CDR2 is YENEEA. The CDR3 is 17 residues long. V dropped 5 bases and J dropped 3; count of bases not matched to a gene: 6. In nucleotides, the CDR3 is TGTGCCAGCAGCCCCGGGACTAGCGGGAGAGGCTACAATGAGCAGTTCTTC. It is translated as CASSPGTSGRGYNEQFF.

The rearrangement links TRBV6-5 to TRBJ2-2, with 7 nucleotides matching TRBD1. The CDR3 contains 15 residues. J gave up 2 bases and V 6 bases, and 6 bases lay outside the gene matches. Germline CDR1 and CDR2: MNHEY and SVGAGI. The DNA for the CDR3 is TGTGCCAGCAGATACCGGGACAGAAACACCGGGGAGCTGTTTTTT. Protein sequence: CASRYRDRNTGELFF.

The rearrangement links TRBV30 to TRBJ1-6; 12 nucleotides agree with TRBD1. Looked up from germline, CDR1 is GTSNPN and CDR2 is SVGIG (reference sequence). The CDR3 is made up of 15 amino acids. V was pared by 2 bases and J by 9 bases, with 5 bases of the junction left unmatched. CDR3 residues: CAWSYGTGGGSPLHF. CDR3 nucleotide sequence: TGTGCCTGGAGTTATGGGACAGGGGGCGGTTCACCCCTCCACTTT.

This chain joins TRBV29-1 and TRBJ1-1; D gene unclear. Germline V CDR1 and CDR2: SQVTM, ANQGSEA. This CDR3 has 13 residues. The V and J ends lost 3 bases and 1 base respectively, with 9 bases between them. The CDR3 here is CSVDGRENTEAFF. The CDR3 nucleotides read TGCAGCGTTGATGGGAGGGAGAACACTGAAGCTTTCTTT.

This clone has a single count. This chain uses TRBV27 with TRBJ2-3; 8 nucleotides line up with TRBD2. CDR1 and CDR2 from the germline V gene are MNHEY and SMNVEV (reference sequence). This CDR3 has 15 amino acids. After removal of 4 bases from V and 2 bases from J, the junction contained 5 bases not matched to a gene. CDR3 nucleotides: TGTGCCAGCAGTTCACTAGCGGAGCCCACAGATACGCAGTATTTT. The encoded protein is CASSSLAEPTDTQYF.

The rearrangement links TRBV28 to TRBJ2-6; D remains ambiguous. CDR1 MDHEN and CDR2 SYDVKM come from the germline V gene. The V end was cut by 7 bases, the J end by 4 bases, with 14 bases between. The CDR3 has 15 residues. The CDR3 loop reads CASTTPRVGANVLTF. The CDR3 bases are TGTGCCAGCACCACACCCCGGGTAGGGGCCAACGTCCTGACTTTC.

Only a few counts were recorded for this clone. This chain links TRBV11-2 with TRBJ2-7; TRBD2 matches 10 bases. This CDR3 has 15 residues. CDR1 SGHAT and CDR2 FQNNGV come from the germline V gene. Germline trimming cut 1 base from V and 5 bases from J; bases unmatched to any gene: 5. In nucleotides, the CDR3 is TGTGCCAGCAGCTTAGCGCTAGCGGGAGTCAACGAGCAGTACTTC. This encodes CASSLALAGVNEQYF.

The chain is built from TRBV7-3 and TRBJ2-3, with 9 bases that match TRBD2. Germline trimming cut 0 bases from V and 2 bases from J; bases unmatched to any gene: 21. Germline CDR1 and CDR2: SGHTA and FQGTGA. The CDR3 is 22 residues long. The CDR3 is CASSLTPRTRLAELQTTDTQYF. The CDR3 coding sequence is TGTGCCAGCAGCTTAACCCCTCGAACCCGACTAGCGGAATTACAGACCACAGATACGCAGTATTTT.

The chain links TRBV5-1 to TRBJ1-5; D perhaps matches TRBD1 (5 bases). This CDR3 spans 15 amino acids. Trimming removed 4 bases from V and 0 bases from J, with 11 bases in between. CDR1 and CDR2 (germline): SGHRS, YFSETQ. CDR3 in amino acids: CASSPGTISNQPQHF. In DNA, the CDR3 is TGCGCCAGCAGCCCGGGGACTATTAGCAATCAGCCCCAGCATTTT.

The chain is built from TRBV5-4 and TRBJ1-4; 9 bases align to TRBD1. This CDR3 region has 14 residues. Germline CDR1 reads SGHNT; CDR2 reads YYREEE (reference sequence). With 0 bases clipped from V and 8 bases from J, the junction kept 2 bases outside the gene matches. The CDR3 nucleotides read TGTGCCAGCAGCTTGGACAGGGGGCGGGAAAAACTGTTTTTT. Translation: CASSLDRGREKLFF.

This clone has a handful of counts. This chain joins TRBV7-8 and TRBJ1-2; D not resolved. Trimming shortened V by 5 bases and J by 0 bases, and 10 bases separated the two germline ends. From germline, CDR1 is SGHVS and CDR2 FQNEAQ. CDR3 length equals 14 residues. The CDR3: CASSPPGANYGYTF. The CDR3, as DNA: TGTGCCAGCAGCCCCCCAGGCGCTAACTATGGCTACACCTTC.

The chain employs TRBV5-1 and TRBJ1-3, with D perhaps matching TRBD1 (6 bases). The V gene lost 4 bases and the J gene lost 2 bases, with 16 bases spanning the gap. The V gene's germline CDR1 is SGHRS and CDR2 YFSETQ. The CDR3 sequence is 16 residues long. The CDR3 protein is CASSPVAGAAGNTIYF. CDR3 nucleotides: TGCGCCAGCAGCCCGGTTGCGGGGGCGGCTGGAAACACCATATATTTT.